One sample yielded the 30 T cell receptor beta chains listed below, sequenced in a study of shared clonotypes between healthy human individuals (dated by TCRdb to between 2020 and 2021). Library generation was performed with the immunoSEQ multiplex PCR assay. The table comes from immuneACCESS by way of TCRdb, which keeps in-frame sequences with V and J called. Part of the clones is missing from these tables; in studies checked, under half for an unresolved V gene and the rest for unknown reasons. For this sample there are more than 2 million clones; 93% appear just once. The ten largest clones capture approximately 1.6% of the sample. CD8 naive samples were obtained by positive selection for CCR7 among CD45RO-negative cells, yielding a CD45RA+CCR7+ population from which TemRA cells were excluded. Sequences were obtained from naive CD8+ T cells from PBMCs. Reading the label with the study, this specimen's cell subset or site is: CD45RA+CCR7+. Receptor source: a man between 18 and 29 years old in good health. Some clones in this sample may be carry-over from other donors' samples.

This chain uses TRBV14 with TRBJ2-1; 7 nucleotides match TRBD2. CDR3 size: 15 residues. Trimming cost V 1 base and J 8 bases; bases outside gene matches: 8. Per germline, CDR1 SGHDN and CDR2 FVKESK. CDR3 sequence: CASSQGAGASHEQFF. CDR3 nucleotide sequence: TGTGCCAGCAGCCAAGGGGCGGGAGCTTCCCATGAGCAGTTCTTC. The whole variable domain, filled in from reference TRBV14 and TRBJ2-1, reads EAGVTQFPSHSVIEKGQTVTLRCDPISGHDNLYWYRRVMGKEIKFLLHFVKESKQDESGMPNNRFLAERTGGTYSTLKVQPAELEDSGVYFCASSQGAGASHEQFFGPGTRLTVL.

The rearrangement joins TRBV5-4 to TRBJ1-2; a weak D match, TRBD1 (6 bases). Trimming took 1 base from V and 4 from J, leaving 11 bases between them. This CDR3 contains 14 residues. Germline V lookup: CDR1 SGHNT, CDR2 YYREEE (reference sequence). CDR3 in amino acids: CASSLRGASYGYTF. The CDR3 region has the DNA TGTGCCAGCAGCTTGAGGGGGGCTAGCTATGGCTACACCTTC.

The gene calls are TRBV27 and TRBJ1-1, with D hard to call. The germline V and J ends were trimmed by 0 bases and 6 bases, with 8 bases remaining between them. The CDR3 runs to 13 residues. CDR1 and CDR2 from the germline V gene are MNHEY and SMNVEV (reference sequence). The CDR3 is CASSLSRRPEAFF. The CDR3 coding sequence is TGTGCCAGCAGTTTATCTCGCAGACCTGAAGCTTTCTTT.

The CDR3 loop is CASSHTGPTYEQYF. The CDR3 nucleotides are TGTGCCAGCAGTCACACCGGGCCTACCTACGAGCAGTACTTC. V usage is TRBV27 and J usage is TRBJ2-7; D is uncertain. V lost 5 bases, J lost 2 bases, and 13 bases lay in between. The germline CDR1 and CDR2 sequences are MNHEY and SMNVEV (reference sequence). This CDR3 is built from 14 residues.

This chain uses TRBV4-3 with TRBJ2-1, with a possible D match to TRBD1 (5 bases). Germline V gives CDR1 LGHNA, CDR2 YSLEER. This CDR3 has 16 amino acids. V was trimmed by 3 bases and J by 3 bases, leaving 15 bases between them. The CDR3 region is CASSQATPGYYNEQFF. The CDR3 bases are TGCGCCAGCAGCCAGGCCACGCCAGGGTACTACAATGAGCAGTTCTTC.

This rearrangement joins TRBV2 to TRBJ2-1; 11 bases match TRBD2. Germline CDR1 is SNHLY and CDR2 is FYNNEI. The CDR3 spans 17 residues. V trimming: 11 bases; J trimming: 0 bases; junction bases outside the gene matches: 12. The CDR3 coding sequence is TGTGCCGCCGATCCACTAGCGGGAGTCAACTCCTACAATGAGCAGTTCTTC. It specifies CAADPLAGVNSYNEQFF.

This rearrangement joins TRBV6-1 to TRBJ2-1; D gene ambiguous. Germline V gene sequence: CDR1 MNHNS, CDR2 SASEGT. Trimming took 10 bases from V and 8 from J, leaving 12 bases between them. The CDR3 has 11 residues. CDR3 nucleotides: TGTGCCAACGGCCCCTTCTATGAGCAGTTCTTC. Protein sequence: CANGPFYEQFF.

The J gene is TRBJ2-1, the V gene TRBV7-2; weak D call: TRBD2 (5 bases). CDR1 is SGHTA, CDR2 FQGNSA, per germline. V was clipped by 5 bases and J by 4 bases, with 15 bases between them. The CDR3 has 15 amino acids. CDR3 in amino acids: CASSPSGLGYNEQFF. The CDR3 DNA reads TGTGCCAGCAGCCCAAGCGGCCTGGGGTACAATGAGCAGTTCTTC.

The chain joins TRBV9 to TRBJ2-1; TRBD2 agrees at 9 bases. Trimming at V came to 4 bases and at J to 7 bases, leaving 12 bases not matched to a gene. Germline V CDR1 and CDR2: SGDLS, YYNGEE. The CDR3 is 16 amino acids. CDR3 DNA sequence: TGTGCCAGCAGCCCGCCTAGCGGGACGCTCGTTAATGAGCAGTTCTTC. It specifies CASSPPSGTLVNEQFF.

The rearrangement links TRBV28 to TRBJ2-1; TRBD2 might be the D (6 bases). The CDR3 loop spans 21 amino acids. Per the germline V gene, CDR1 is MDHEN and CDR2 is SYDVKM. Trimming shortened V by 4 bases and J by 6 bases, and 34 bases separated the two germline ends. Here the CDR3 reads CASSSYPTGVLDGRRGNEQFF. For the CDR3, the DNA is TGTGCCAGCAGTTCCTACCCGACGGGGGTGCTAGACGGCAGGCGGGGCAATGAGCAGTTCTTC.

This chain links TRBV14 with TRBJ2-7; D perhaps matches TRBD2 (6 bases). Trimming took off 1 base at V and 0 bases at J, with 13 bases between the two ends. The CDR3 runs 16 residues. Germline CDR1 is SGHDN and CDR2 is FVKESK. The CDR3 sequence is CASSQGWGVSSYEQYF. As DNA, the CDR3 is TGTGCCAGCAGCCAAGGTTGGGGGGTTAGCTCCTACGAGCAGTACTTC.

The chain employs TRBV21-1 and TRBJ2-7; the tabulated D call, TRBD2, remains unverified against the DNA. TRBV21-1 is annotated as a pseudogene. This CDR3 is built from 12 residues. The CDR3 reads CARQTGSYEQYF. DNA for the CDR3: TGTGCCAGGCAGACGGGATCCTACGAGCAGTACTTC.

V usage is TRBV4-3 and J usage is TRBJ2-2; D assignment may be TRBD1 or TRBD2 (5 bases each). Germline CDR1 is LGHNA and CDR2 is YSLEER. The CDR3 contains 15 residues. The V end was cut by 3 bases, the J end by 0 bases, with 8 bases between. CDR3 region: CASSHGTSNTGELFF. CDR3 in DNA: TGCGCCAGCAGCCACGGGACCTCGAACACCGGGGAGCTGTTTTTT.

This chain links TRBV2 with TRBJ2-7; 7 bases are a match to TRBD1. The CDR3 consists of 13 residues. Germline V gene lookup returns CDR1 SNHLY and CDR2 FYNNEI. The V gene end was trimmed by 6 bases and the J gene end by 5 bases; junction bases not matched to a gene: 7. The CDR3 protein is CASSRPQGDEQYF. The CDR3 bases are TGTGCCAGCAGCCGCCCCCAGGGGGACGAGCAGTACTTC.

V usage is TRBV6-5 and J usage is TRBJ2-1, with D possibly TRBD2 on 5 matching bases. Germline CDR1 is MNHEY and CDR2 is SVGAGI. The CDR3 has 16 residues. The V end was cut by 0 bases, the J end by 10 bases, with 19 bases between. The CDR3 sequence is CASSYSTSTSDFEQFF. DNA for the CDR3: TGTGCCAGCAGTTACTCTACGAGTACTAGTGACTTCGAGCAGTTCTTC.

On this clone: The sample contains more than one DNA sequence encoding this CDR3. The V call is TRBV28, the J call TRBJ1-1, with a tentative D call TRBD1 (5 bases). The CDR3 has 13 residues. Looked up from germline, CDR1 is MDHEN and CDR2 is SYDVKM. V dropped 3 bases and J dropped 1 base, with 6 bases sitting between them. The CDR3 region is CASSLGRNTEAFF. DNA of the CDR3: TGTGCCAGCAGTTTGGGACGGAACACTGAAGCTTTCTTT. Looking up the rest from reference TRBV28 and TRBJ1-1 gives the full variable domain: DVKVTQSSRYLVKRTGEKVFLECVQDMDHENMFWYRQDPGLGLRLIYFSYDVKMKEKGDIPEGYSVSREKKERFSLILESASTNQTSMYLCASSLGRNTEAFFGQGTRLTVV.

On this clone: At one end, the junction sequence differs from germline, possibly due to a read error. V usage is TRBV7-9 and J usage is TRBJ2-7; a possible D gene is TRBD2 (6 bases). CDR1 and CDR2 (germline): SEHNR, FQNEAQ (reference sequence). This CDR3 comprises 13 residues. CDR3 sequence reads: CASSPRDWETPNF. Here the CDR3 DNA reads TGTGCCAGCAGCCCTCGGGACTGGGAAACACCCAACTTC.

V gene TRBV27 combines with J gene TRBJ2-1; 8 nucleotides agree with TRBD2. In germline, CDR1 is MNHEY, CDR2 SMNVEV (reference sequence). The J segment lost 8 bases and the V segment lost 7 bases, leaving 13 bases of the junction unmatched. The CDR3 sequence is 15 residues long. The CDR3 sequence: CASKVIAGFGDEQFF. The CDR3 DNA is TGTGCCAGCAAGGTTATAGCGGGATTTGGCGATGAGCAGTTCTTC.

This chain uses TRBV6-5 with TRBJ2-5; D not resolved. Germline V gene data show CDR1 as MNHEY and CDR2 as SVGAGI. The ends were cut back, 4 bases at V and 7 bases at J, with 7 bases in the middle. This CDR3 region has 11 residues. CDR3 sequence (DNA): TGTGCCAGCAGTTCCTACACGACCCAGTACTTC. The encoded protein is CASSSYTTQYF.

The rearrangement links TRBV27 to TRBJ2-3; D possibly corresponds to TRBD2 (7 bases). This CDR3 is built from 14 residues. Germline loops: CDR1 MNHEY, CDR2 SMNVEV (reference sequence). Trimming stripped 7 bases from V and 4 bases from J, with 15 bases between. The CDR3 is CASTHGGASDTQYF. In DNA, the CDR3 is TGTGCCAGCACCCATGGGGGGGCCTCAGATACGCAGTATTTT.

The chain is built from TRBV5-4 and TRBJ2-1; 7 bases are a match to TRBD2. Germline CDR1 is SGHNT and CDR2 is YYREEE (reference sequence). CDR3 length: 16 residues. The trim removed 3 bases at V and 9 bases at J, leaving 15 bases unmatched. CDR3 coding DNA: TGTGCCAGCAGCTCTGTCCAGCCGGGGCTAGCGGCTGAGCAGTTCTTC. As protein: CASSSVQPGLAAEQFF.

This clone was found once. The chain recombines TRBV5-1 with TRBJ2-7; possibly TRBD1 for D (5 bases). This CDR3 is 15 amino acids long. V was pared by 5 bases and J by 1 base, with 16 bases between. The germline V gene has CDR1 SGHRS and CDR2 YFSETQ. CDR3 amino acids: CASRKTEYKSYEQYF. Written as DNA, the CDR3 is TGCGCCAGCAGGAAGACAGAGTACAAATCCTACGAGCAGTACTTC. The complete variable domain, with remaining parts taken from reference TRBV5-1 and TRBJ2-7, reads KAGVTQTPRYLIKTRGQQVTLSCSPISGHRSVSWYQQTPGQGLQFLFEYFSETQRNKGNFPGRFSGRQFSNSRSEMNVSTLELGDSALYLCASRKTEYKSYEQYFGPGTRLTVT.

The chain links TRBV28 to TRBJ1-3; D is unclear. The CDR3 sequence is 16 residues long. V gave up 4 bases and J gave up 3 bases, with 16 bases separating them. Germline loops: CDR1 MDHEN, CDR2 SYDVKM. For the CDR3, the DNA is TGTGCCAGCAGTTCCATGTTACTCCACGGTGGAAACACCATATATTTT. This codes for CASSSMLLHGGNTIYF.

There are a few counts of this clone. The genes are TRBV11-2 and TRBJ1-4; unclear D gene. V lost 5 bases and J 8 bases, leaving 9 bases between the germline ends. CDR3 length equals 12 residues. The germline CDR1 and CDR2 sequences are SGHAT and FQNNGV. This chain's CDR3 is CASSVGKEKLFF. The CDR3 region has the DNA TGTGCCAGCAGCGTCGGGAAAGAAAAACTGTTTTTT. Using reference TRBV11-2 and TRBJ1-4 for the parts outside the CDR3, the full variable domain is EAGVAQSPRYKIIEKRQSVAFWCNPISGHATLYWYQQILGQGPKLLIQFQNNGVVDDSQLPKDRFSAERLKGVDSTLKIQPAKLEDSAVYLCASSVGKEKLFFGSGTQLSVL.

The V call is TRBV6-6, the J call TRBJ1-5; D is undetermined. Trimming took off 2 bases at V and 2 bases at J, with 7 bases between the two ends. CDR3 length: 14 residues. Germline CDR1 reads MNHNY; CDR2 reads SVGAGI (reference sequence). The CDR3 sequence is CASSYGGRNQPQHF. Here the CDR3 DNA reads TGTGCCAGCAGTTACGGAGGGCGCAATCAGCCCCAGCATTTT.

The V gene is TRBV9, the J gene TRBJ2-3; D is perhaps TRBD2 (5 bases). This CDR3 spans 14 amino acids. Germline V CDR1 and CDR2: SGDLS, YYNGEE. V was pared by 4 bases and J by 3 bases, with 12 bases between. The DNA for the CDR3 is TGTGCCAGCAGCTCATCGGACTTAACAGATACGCAGTATTTT. Translated: CASSSSDLTDTQYF.

This sequence joins TRBV5-5 and TRBJ1-5; 9 bases align to TRBD1. The CDR3 loop spans 19 amino acids. CDR1 and CDR2 (germline): SGHKS, YYEKEE (reference sequence). V shed 4 bases, J shed 5 bases, and the junction held 19 bases outside the gene matches. CDR3 residues: CASSVTGGFPLGVDQPQHF. The CDR3 DNA reads TGTGCCAGCAGCGTTACAGGGGGCTTTCCGCTTGGGGTCGATCAGCCCCAGCATTTT. Combining the CDR3 with reference TRBV5-5 and TRBJ1-5 gives the whole variable domain DAGVTQSPTHLIKTRGQQVTLRCSPISGHKSVSWYQQVLGQGPQFIFQYYEKEERGRGNFPDRFSARQFPNYSSELNVNALLLGDSALYLCASSVTGGFPLGVDQPQHFGDGTRLSIL.

The chain is built from TRBV28 and TRBJ2-1; 10 bases match TRBD2. V shed 4 bases, J shed 5 bases, and the junction held 5 bases outside the gene matches. Germline CDR1 is MDHEN and CDR2 is SYDVKM. The CDR3 sequence is 15 residues long. The CDR3, as DNA: TGTGCCAGCAGTTCAGGACTAGCGGAGAACAATGAGCAGTTCTTC. Translating gives CASSSGLAENNEQFF.

V gene TRBV7-3 combines with J gene TRBJ2-3, with 9 bases lining up with TRBD1. With V trimmed by 5 bases and J by 0 bases, 6 bases remained unmatched. Germline CDR1 and CDR2: SGHTA and FQGTGA. The CDR3 is 16 amino acids. CDR3 DNA sequence: TGTGCCAGCAGCCTGGACAGGGGATCTAGCACAGATACGCAGTATTTT. This translates into CASSLDRGSSTDTQYF.

Written as DNA, the CDR3 is TGTGCCAGCAGCTTGGGACAGACAAACACCGGGGAGCTGTTTTTT. Amino acid sequence: CASSLGQTNTGELFF. The chain links TRBV7-7 to TRBJ2-2, with TRBD1 matching 7 bases. J lost 2 bases, V lost 3 bases, and 3 bases had no gene match. The V gene's germline CDR1 is SSHAT and CDR2 FNYEAQ (reference sequence). The length of the CDR3 is 15 residues.